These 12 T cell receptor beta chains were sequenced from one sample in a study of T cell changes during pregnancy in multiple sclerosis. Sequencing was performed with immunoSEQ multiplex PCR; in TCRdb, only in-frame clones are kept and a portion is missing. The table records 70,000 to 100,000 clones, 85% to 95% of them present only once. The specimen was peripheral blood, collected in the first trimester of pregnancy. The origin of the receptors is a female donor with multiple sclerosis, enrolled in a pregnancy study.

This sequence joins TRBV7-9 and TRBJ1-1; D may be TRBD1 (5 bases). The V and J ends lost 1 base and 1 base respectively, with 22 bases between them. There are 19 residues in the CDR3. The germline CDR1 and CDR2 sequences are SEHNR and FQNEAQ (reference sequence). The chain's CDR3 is CASSLVSGGTARANTEAFF. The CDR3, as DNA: TGTGCCAGCAGCTTAGTTAGTGGGGGGACGGCTAGAGCGAACACTGAAGCTTTCTTT.

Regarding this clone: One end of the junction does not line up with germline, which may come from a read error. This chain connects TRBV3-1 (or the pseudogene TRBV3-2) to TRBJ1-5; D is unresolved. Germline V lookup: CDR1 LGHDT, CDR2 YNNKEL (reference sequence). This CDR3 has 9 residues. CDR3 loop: CASSPSVGF. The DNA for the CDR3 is TGTGCCAGCAGCCCAAGCGTTGGGTTT.

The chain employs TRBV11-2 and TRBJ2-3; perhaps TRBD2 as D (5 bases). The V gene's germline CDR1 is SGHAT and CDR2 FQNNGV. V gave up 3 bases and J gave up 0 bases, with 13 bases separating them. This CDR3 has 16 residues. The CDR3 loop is CASSLGALGSTDTQYF. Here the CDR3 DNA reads TGTGCCAGCAGCTTGGGAGCGTTGGGTAGCACAGATACGCAGTATTTT.

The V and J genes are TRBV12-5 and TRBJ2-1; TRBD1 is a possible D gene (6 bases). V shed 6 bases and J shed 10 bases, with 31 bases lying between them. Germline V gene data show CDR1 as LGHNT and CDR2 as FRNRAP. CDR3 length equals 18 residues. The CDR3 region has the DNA TGTGCTAGTGGCCCAGGTAGGTACCGGGACACAAATCCGTTGGAGCAGTTCTTC. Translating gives CASGPGRYRDTNPLEQFF. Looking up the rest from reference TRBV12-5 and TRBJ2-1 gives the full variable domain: DARVTQTPRHKVTEMGQEVTMRCQPILGHNTVFWYRQTMMQGLELLAYFRNRAPLDDSGMPKDRFSAEMPDATLATLKIQPSEPRDSAVYFCASGPGRYRDTNPLEQFFGPGTRLTVL.

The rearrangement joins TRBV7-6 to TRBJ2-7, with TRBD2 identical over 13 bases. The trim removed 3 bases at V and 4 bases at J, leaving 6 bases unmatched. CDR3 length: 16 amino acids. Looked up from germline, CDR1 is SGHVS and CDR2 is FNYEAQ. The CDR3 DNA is TGTGCCAGCAGCTTCCCCGGGACTAGCGGGGTGTACGAGCAGTACTTC. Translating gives CASSFPGTSGVYEQYF.

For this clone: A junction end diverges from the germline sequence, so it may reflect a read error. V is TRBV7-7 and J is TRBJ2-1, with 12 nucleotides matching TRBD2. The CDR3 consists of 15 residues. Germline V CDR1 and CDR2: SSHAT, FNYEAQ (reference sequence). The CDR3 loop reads CASSLLAGGTNEQFF. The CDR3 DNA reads TGTGCTAGCAGCTTGCTAGCGGGGGGGACCAATGAGCAGTTCTTC.

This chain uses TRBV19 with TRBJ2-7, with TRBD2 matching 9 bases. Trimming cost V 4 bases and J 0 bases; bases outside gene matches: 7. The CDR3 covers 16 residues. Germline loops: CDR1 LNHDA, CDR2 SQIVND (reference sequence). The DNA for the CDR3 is TGTGCCAGTAGTAGCCATAGCGGGGGTAGCTCCTACGAGCAGTACTTC. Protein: CASSSHSGGSSYEQYF.

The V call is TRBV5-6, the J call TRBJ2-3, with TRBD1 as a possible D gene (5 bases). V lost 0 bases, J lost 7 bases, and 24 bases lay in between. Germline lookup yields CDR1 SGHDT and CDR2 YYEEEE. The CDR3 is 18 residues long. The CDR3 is CASSLDRAGWGSINTQYF. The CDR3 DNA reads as TGTGCCAGCAGCTTGGATCGGGCAGGGTGGGGCTCAATAAATACGCAGTATTTT.

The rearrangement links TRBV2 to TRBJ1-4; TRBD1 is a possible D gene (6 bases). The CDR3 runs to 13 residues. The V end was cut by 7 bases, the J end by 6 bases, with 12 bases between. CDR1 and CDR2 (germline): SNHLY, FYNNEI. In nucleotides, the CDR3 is TGTGCCAGCAATACCCGGACAGATGAAAAACTGTTTTTT. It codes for CASNTRTDEKLFF.

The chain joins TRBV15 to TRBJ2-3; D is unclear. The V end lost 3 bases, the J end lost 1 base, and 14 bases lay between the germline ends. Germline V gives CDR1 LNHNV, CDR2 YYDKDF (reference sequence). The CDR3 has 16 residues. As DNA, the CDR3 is TGTGCCACCAGCAGGAAGAGATTGTTCGGCACAGATACGCAGTATTTT. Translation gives CATSRKRLFGTDTQYF.

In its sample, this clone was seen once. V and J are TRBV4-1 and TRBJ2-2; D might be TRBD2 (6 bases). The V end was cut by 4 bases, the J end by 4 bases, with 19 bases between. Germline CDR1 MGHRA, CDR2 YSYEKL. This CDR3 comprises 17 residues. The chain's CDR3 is CASSRTFGTGRTGELFF. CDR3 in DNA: TGCGCCAGCAGCCGCACGTTCGGGACTGGTCGCACCGGGGAGCTGTTTTTT.

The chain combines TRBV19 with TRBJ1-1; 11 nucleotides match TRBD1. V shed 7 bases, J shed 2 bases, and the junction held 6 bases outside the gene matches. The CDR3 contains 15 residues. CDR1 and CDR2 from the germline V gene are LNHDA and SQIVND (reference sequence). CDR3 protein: CASNRDRGGNTEAFF. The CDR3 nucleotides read TGTGCCAGTAACCGGGACAGGGGGGGCAACACTGAAGCTTTCTTT.